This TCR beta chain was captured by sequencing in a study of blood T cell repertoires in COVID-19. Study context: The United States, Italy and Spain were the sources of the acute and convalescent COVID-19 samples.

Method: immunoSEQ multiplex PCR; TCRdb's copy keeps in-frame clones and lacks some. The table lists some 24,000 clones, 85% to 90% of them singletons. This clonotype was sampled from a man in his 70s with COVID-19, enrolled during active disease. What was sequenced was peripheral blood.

CDR3 sequence reads: CASSLQGDQPQHF. The CDR3 bases are TGTGCCAGCTCACTACAGGGGGATCAGCCCCAGCATTTT. The chain uses TRBV18 and TRBJ1-5; 8 bases map to TRBD1. After removal of 4 bases from V and 5 bases from J, the junction contained 1 base not matched to a gene. Germline CDR1 reads KGHSH; CDR2 reads LQKENI. The CDR3 covers 13 residues.